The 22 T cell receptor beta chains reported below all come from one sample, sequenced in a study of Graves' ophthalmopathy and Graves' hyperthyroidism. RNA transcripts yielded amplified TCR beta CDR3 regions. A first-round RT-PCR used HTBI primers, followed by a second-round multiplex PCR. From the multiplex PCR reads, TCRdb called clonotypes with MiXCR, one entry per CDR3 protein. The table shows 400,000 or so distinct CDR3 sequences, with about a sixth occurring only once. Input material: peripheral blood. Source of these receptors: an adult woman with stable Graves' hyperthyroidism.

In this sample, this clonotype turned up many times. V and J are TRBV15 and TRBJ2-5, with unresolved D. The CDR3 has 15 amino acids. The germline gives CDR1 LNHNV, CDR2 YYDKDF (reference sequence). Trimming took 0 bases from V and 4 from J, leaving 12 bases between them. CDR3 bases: TGTGCCACCAGCAGAGATAGGCGCCGGGTAGAGACCCAGTACTTC. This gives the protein CATSRDRRRVETQYF.

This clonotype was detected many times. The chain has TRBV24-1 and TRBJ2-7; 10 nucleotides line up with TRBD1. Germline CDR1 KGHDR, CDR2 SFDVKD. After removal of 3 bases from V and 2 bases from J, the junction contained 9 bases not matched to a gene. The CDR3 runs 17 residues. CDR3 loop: CATSDPAQGQGTYEQYF. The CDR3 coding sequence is TGTGCCACCAGTGATCCGGCCCAGGGACAGGGGACCTACGAGCAGTACTTC.

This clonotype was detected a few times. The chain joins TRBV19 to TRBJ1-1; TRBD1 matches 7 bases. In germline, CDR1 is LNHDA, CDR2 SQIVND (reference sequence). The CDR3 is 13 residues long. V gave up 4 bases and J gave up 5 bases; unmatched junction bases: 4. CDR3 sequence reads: CASSNQGGTEAFF. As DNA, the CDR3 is TGTGCCAGTAGTAACCAGGGGGGGACTGAAGCTTTCTTT. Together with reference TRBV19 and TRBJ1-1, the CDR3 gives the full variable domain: DGGITQSPKYLFRKEGQNVTLSCEQNLNHDAMYWYRQDPGQGLRLIYYSQIVNDFQKGDIAEGYSVSREKKESFPLTVTSAQKNPTAFYLCASSNQGGTEAFFGQGTRLTVV.

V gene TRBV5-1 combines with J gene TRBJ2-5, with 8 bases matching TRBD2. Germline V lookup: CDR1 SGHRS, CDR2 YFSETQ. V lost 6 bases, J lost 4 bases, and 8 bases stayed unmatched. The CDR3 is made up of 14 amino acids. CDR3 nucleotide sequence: TGCGCCAGCAAGATAGCGGGACTGGGAGAGACCCAGTACTTC. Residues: CASKIAGLGETQYF.

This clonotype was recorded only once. CDR3 in amino acids: CASSEATAYNSPLHF. Written as DNA, the CDR3 is TGTGCCAGCAGTGAAGCGACAGCCTATAATTCACCCCTCCACTTT. The rearrangement joins TRBV2 to TRBJ1-6; TRBD1 might be the D (5 bases). V lost 0 bases, J lost 2 bases, and 5 bases lay in between. Germline V CDR1 and CDR2: SNHLY, FYNNEI. The CDR3 has 15 amino acids.

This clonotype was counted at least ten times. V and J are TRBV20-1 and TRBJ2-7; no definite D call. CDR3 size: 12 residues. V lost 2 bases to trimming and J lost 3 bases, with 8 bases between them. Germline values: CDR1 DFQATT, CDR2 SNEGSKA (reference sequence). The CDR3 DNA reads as TGCAGTGCTAGATTTAGGTTCTACGAGCAGTACTTC. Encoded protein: CSARFRFYEQYF.

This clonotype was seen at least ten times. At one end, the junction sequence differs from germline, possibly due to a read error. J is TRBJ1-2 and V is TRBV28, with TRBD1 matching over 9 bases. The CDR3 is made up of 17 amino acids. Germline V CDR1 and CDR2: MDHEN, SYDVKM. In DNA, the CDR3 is TGTGCCAGCAGTTTATCCGGGACAGGGCCATCTAACTATGGCTGCACCTTC. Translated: CASSLSGTGPSNYGCTF.

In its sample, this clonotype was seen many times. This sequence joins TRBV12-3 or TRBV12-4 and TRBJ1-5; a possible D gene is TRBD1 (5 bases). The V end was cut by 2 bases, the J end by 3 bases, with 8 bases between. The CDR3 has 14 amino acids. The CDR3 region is CASSLWGFNQPQHF. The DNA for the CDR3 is TGTGCCAGCAGTTTATGGGGGTTCAATCAGCCCCAGCATTTT.

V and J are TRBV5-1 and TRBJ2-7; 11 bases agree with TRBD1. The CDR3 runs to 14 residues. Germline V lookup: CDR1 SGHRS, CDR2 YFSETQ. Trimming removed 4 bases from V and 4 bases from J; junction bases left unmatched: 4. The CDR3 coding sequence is TGCGCCAGCAGCCAGGGACAGGGGGTGTACGAGCAGTACTTC. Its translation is CASSQGQGVYEQYF.

The CDR3, as DNA: TGTGCCAGCTCACGTTTACTAGCGCTTAACACCGGGGAGCTGTTTTTT. Amino acids: CASSRLLALNTGELFF. This rearrangement joins TRBV18 to TRBJ2-2; 7 bases are shared with TRBD2. Germline CDR1 KGHSH, CDR2 LQKENI. J was trimmed by 2 bases and V by 4 bases; bases with no gene match: 7. This CDR3 is 16 amino acids long.

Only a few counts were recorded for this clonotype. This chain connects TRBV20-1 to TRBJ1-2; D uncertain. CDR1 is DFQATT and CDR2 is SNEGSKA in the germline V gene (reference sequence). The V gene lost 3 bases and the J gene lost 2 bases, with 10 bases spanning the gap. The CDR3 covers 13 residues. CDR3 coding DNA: TGCAGTGCTAGTAACGACTTAAACTATGGCTACACCTTC. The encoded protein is CSASNDLNYGYTF.

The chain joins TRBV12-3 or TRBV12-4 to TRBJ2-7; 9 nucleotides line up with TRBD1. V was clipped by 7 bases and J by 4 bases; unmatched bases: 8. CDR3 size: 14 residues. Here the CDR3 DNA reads TGTGCCAGCACCCCACAGACAGGGGGGTACGAGCAGTACTTC. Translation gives CASTPQTGGYEQYF.

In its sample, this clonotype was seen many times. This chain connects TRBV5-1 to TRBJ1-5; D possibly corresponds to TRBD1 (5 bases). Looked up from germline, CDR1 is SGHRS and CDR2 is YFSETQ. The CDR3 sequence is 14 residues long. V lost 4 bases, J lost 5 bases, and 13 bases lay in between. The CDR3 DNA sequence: TGCGCCAGCAGCCCGGGCCAGGGTGATCAGCCCCAGCATTTT. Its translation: CASSPGQGDQPQHF.

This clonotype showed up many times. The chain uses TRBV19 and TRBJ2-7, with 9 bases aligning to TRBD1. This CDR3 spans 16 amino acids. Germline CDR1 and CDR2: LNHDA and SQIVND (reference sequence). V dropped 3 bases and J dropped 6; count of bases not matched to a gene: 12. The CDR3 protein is CASSIYEGTGIGEQYF. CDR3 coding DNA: TGTGCCAGTAGTATTTATGAAGGGACAGGGATAGGCGAGCAGTACTTC.

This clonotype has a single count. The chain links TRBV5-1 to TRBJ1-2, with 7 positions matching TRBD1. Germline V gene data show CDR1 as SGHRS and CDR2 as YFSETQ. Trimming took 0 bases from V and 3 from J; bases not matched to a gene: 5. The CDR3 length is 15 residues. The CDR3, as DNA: TGCGCCAGCAGCTTGGGGGACAGACCTTACTATGGCTACACCTTC. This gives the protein CASSLGDRPYYGYTF.

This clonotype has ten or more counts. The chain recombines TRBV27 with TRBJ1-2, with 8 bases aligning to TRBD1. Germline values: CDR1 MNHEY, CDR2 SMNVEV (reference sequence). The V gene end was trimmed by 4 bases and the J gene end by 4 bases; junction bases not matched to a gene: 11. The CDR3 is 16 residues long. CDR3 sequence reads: CASSSLRTGTSYGYTF. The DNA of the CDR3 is TGTGCCAGCAGTTCCCTTCGGACAGGGACATCCTATGGCTACACCTTC.

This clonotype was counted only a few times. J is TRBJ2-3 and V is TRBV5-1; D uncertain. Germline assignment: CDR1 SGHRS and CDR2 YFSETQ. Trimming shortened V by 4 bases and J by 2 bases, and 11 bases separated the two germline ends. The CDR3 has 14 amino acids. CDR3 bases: TGCGCCAGCAGCCTCCGGGCCGCCACAGATACGCAGTATTTT. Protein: CASSLRAATDTQYF. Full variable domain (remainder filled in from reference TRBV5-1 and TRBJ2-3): KAGVTQTPRYLIKTRGQQVTLSCSPISGHRSVSWYQQTPGQGLQFLFEYFSETQRNKGNFPGRFSGRQFSNSRSEMNVSTLELGDSALYLCASSLRAATDTQYFGPGTRLTVL.

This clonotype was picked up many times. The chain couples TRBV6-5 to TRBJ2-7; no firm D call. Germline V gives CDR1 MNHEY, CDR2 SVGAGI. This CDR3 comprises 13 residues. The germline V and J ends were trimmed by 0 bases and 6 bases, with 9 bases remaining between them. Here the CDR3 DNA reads TGTGCCAGCAGTTACTCGGCTGCCTCCGAGCAGTACTTC. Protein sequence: CASSYSAASEQYF.

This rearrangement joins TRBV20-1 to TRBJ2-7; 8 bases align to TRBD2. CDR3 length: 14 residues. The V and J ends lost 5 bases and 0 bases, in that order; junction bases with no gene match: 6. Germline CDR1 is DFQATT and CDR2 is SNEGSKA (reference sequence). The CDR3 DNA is TGCAGTGCTCGCCGACTAGCGTCCTCCTACGAGCAGTACTTC. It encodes CSARRLASSYEQYF.

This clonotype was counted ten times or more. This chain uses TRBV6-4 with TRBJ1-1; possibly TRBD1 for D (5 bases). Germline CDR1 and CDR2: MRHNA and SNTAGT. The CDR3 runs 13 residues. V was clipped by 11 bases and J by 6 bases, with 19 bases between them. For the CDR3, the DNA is TGTGCCCTACCCTCGAGGGACCCATCTGAAGCTTTCTTT. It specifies CALPSRDPSEAFF.

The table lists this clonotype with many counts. In nucleotides, the CDR3 is TGCGCCAGCGGGTCGGTGGGGCTCTACGAGCAGTACTTC. The encoded protein is CASGSVGLYEQYF. The chain carries TRBV5-1 and TRBJ2-7; D is perhaps TRBD1 (5 bases). The CDR3 covers 13 residues. V lost 7 bases, J lost 3 bases, and 14 bases lay in between. Germline lookup yields CDR1 SGHRS and CDR2 YFSETQ.

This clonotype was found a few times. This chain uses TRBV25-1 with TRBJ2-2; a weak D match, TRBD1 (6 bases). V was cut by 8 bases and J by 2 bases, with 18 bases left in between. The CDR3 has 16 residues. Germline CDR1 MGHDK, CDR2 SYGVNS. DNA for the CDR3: TGTGCCAGCCCTCCTACCGGGACACCTAACACCGGGGAGCTGTTTTTT. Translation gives CASPPTGTPNTGELFF. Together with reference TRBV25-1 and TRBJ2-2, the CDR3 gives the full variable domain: EADIYQTPRYLVIGTGKKITLECSQTMGHDKMYWYQQDPGMELHLIHYSYGVNSTEKGDLSSESTVSRIRTEHFPLTLESARPSHTSQYLCASPPTGTPNTGELFFGEGSRLTVL.